The entry below gives a single TCR beta chain sequence along with its context. Measured with immunoSEQ multiplex PCR; TCRdb has only the in-frame clones, and not every one. The table includes some 2,500 clones, 88% detected once. The entry originates in a study of tumour-infiltrating T cells in Burkitt lymphoma. The CDR3 is 16 amino acids. V lost 5 bases, J lost 3 bases, and 8 bases stayed unmatched. From germline, CDR1 is SGHVS and CDR2 FQNEAQ. The sequenced sample consisted of tumor tissue. This chain uses TRBV7-8 with TRBJ2-7, with 12 bases aligning to TRBD2. This TCR was sampled from a human donor with diffuse large B-cell lymphoma. The CDR3 DNA is TGTGCCAGCAGCGCGGCGCGACTAGCGGGAGTCTACGAGCAGTACTTC. It codes for CASSAARLAGVYEQYF.